This is a list of T cell receptor beta chains from one sample in a study of identical twins. TCRdb reanalysed the 5' RACE reads using MiXCR and keeps one entry per CDR3 protein. The sample carries around 230,000 distinct CDR3 sequences, around a tenth recorded once. Sequenced input: memory (CD45RO+) T cells sorted from blood. The receptors were sampled from a young woman in good health. Both conserved end residues are part of each CDR3. Fields, in order: J gene, clone size, D gene, V gene, CDR3 DNA, CDR3 protein. A D gene is named only where the DNA matches it firmly. Expanded clones get a size class; other rows say once, few or many, or leave the size out.

j_gene: TRBJ2-3; abundance: few; d_gene: -; v_gene: TRBV2; CDR3nt: TGTGCCAGCGGGGTCATTAGTACAGATACGCAGTATTTT; CDR3aa: CASGVISTDTQYF
j_gene: TRBJ1-6; abundance: few; d_gene: -; v_gene: TRBV2; CDR3nt: TGTGCCAGCACCCGAACCGGGCCTAGCTCCTATAATTCACCCCTCCACTTT; CDR3aa: CASTRTGPSSYNSPLHF
j_gene: TRBJ2-7; abundance: -; d_gene: TRBD2; v_gene: TRBV6-1; CDR3nt: TGTGCCAGCACCTCGGGGGACTACTCCTACGAGCAGTACTTC; CDR3aa: CASTSGDYSYEQYF
j_gene: TRBJ2-3; abundance: few; d_gene: -; v_gene: TRBV5-1; CDR3nt: TGCGCCAGCAGCACCCGGGGGGATACGCAGTATTTT; CDR3aa: CASSTRGDTQYF
j_gene: TRBJ2-2; abundance: few; d_gene: -; v_gene: TRBV20-1; CDR3nt: TGCAGTGCTAGAGGAGATCCAAACACCGGGGAGCTGTTTTTT; CDR3aa: CSARGDPNTGELFF
j_gene: TRBJ2-2; abundance: few; d_gene: -; v_gene: TRBV7-2; CDR3nt: TGTGCCAGCAGCTCCACGAACACCGGGGAGCTGTTTTTT; CDR3aa: CASSSTNTGELFF
j_gene: TRBJ2-7; abundance: -; d_gene: -; v_gene: TRBV20-1; CDR3nt: TGCAGTGCTTTAAGACGTCCATCCTACGAGCAGTACTTC; CDR3aa: CSALRRPSYEQYF
j_gene: TRBJ2-7; abundance: -; d_gene: -; v_gene: TRBV7-9; CDR3nt: TGTGCCAGCACCGGGACGCCAGCCTACGAGCAGTACTTC; CDR3aa: CASTGTPAYEQYF
j_gene: TRBJ2-1; abundance: -; d_gene: -; v_gene: TRBV5-1; CDR3nt: TGCGCCAGCAGCTTCGCGGGCGGCGACAATGAGCAGTTCTTC; CDR3aa: CASSFAGGDNEQFF
j_gene: TRBJ2-5; abundance: -; d_gene: TRBD2; v_gene: TRBV20-1; CDR3nt: TGCAGTGCGCGACTAGCGGGGGGTACCCCCCAAGAGACCCAGTACTTC; CDR3aa: CSARLAGGTPQETQYF
j_gene: TRBJ2-2; abundance: few; d_gene: -; v_gene: TRBV10-3; CDR3nt: TGTGCCACTAGTAACACCGGGGAGCTGTTTTTT; CDR3aa: CATSNTGELFF
j_gene: TRBJ2-1; abundance: -; d_gene: TRBD2; v_gene: TRBV15; CDR3nt: TGTGCCACCAGTGCCGGGACTAGCGTCCCCAATGAGCAGTTCTTC; CDR3aa: CATSAGTSVPNEQFF
j_gene: TRBJ2-1; abundance: few; d_gene: -; v_gene: TRBV5-4; CDR3nt: TGTGCCAGCAGCGCTGGTCCCATGAACGGCAATGAGCAGTTCTTC; CDR3aa: CASSAGPMNGNEQFF
j_gene: TRBJ2-2; abundance: -; d_gene: TRBD2; v_gene: TRBV6-2/TRBV6-3; CDR3nt: TGTGCCAGCAGTTACTCGAAGTCGGAAGGACTAGCGGGAAGGACCGGGGAGCTGTTTTTT; CDR3aa: CASSYSKSEGLAGRTGELFF
j_gene: TRBJ2-6; abundance: -; d_gene: -; v_gene: TRBV12-3/TRBV12-4; CDR3nt: TGTGCCAGCCTCCCGACCTCTGGGGCCAACGTCCTGACTTTC; CDR3aa: CASLPTSGANVLTF
j_gene: TRBJ2-1; abundance: few; d_gene: -; v_gene: TRBV6-2/TRBV6-3; CDR3nt: TGTGCCAGCAGTCCGGCCGGGACGTTAAGGGAGCAGTTCTTC; CDR3aa: CASSPAGTLREQFF
j_gene: TRBJ2-3; abundance: -; d_gene: TRBD2; v_gene: TRBV20-1; CDR3nt: TGCAGTGCTAGTGGGACTAGCGGTAGCACAGATACGCAGTATTTT; CDR3aa: CSASGTSGSTDTQYF
j_gene: TRBJ2-2; abundance: many; d_gene: TRBD1; v_gene: TRBV5-1; CDR3nt: TGCGCCAGCGCAGCTCCGGGACAGGGGAACACCGGGGAGCTGTTTTTT; CDR3aa: CASAAPGQGNTGELFF
j_gene: TRBJ1-3; abundance: few; d_gene: -; v_gene: TRBV7-2; CDR3nt: TGTGCCACCAAAACCGACAGAGACTCTGGAAACACCATATATTTT; CDR3aa: CATKTDRDSGNTIYF
j_gene: TRBJ2-7; abundance: -; d_gene: -; v_gene: TRBV5-6; CDR3nt: TGTGCCAGCGGCCCCGGCCTCGTCTGCGAGCAGTACTTC; CDR3aa: CASGPGLVCEQYF
j_gene: TRBJ2-5; abundance: few; d_gene: TRBD2; v_gene: TRBV18; CDR3nt: TGTGCCAGCTCATCGCAGCGGGAGCCCGGAGAGACCCAGTACTTC; CDR3aa: CASSSQREPGETQYF
j_gene: TRBJ2-3; abundance: many; d_gene: TRBD2; v_gene: TRBV5-1; CDR3nt: TGCGCCAGCAGCTCGGTTGGTGGGACTAGTGGTTTTACAGATACGCAGTATTTT; CDR3aa: CASSSVGGTSGFTDTQYF
j_gene: TRBJ2-7; abundance: -; d_gene: TRBD1; v_gene: TRBV20-1; CDR3nt: TGCAGTGCTCTACAGGGGGCTTACGAGCAGTACTTC; CDR3aa: CSALQGAYEQYF
j_gene: TRBJ1-1; abundance: -; d_gene: -; v_gene: TRBV7-2; CDR3nt: TGTGCCAGCAGCTTATACGACAGGTTAGCTGAAGCTTTCTTT; CDR3aa: CASSLYDRLAEAFF
j_gene: TRBJ2-1; abundance: -; d_gene: TRBD2; v_gene: TRBV20-1; CDR3nt: TGCAGTGCGAACGGAGTAGCGGGGTGGAATGAGCAGTTCTTC; CDR3aa: CSANGVAGWNEQFF
j_gene: TRBJ2-3; abundance: many; d_gene: TRBD2; v_gene: TRBV20-1; CDR3nt: TGCAGTGCTATCCGACTAGCAGCAGATACGCAGTATTTT; CDR3aa: CSAIRLAADTQYF
j_gene: TRBJ1-1; abundance: few; d_gene: -; v_gene: TRBV6-1; CDR3nt: TGTGCCAGCAGCCCGACGTGGGTGGCGAACACTGAAGCTTTCTTT; CDR3aa: CASSPTWVANTEAFF
j_gene: TRBJ1-1; abundance: -; d_gene: TRBD1; v_gene: TRBV7-9; CDR3nt: TGTGCCAGTGTCACAGGGGGTACTGAAGCCTTCTTT; CDR3aa: CASVTGGTEAFF
j_gene: TRBJ2-7; abundance: -; d_gene: TRBD2; v_gene: TRBV20-1; CDR3nt: TGCAGTGCTAGAGATCCCGGGGAGGGGACCTACGAGCAGTACTTC; CDR3aa: CSARDPGEGTYEQYF